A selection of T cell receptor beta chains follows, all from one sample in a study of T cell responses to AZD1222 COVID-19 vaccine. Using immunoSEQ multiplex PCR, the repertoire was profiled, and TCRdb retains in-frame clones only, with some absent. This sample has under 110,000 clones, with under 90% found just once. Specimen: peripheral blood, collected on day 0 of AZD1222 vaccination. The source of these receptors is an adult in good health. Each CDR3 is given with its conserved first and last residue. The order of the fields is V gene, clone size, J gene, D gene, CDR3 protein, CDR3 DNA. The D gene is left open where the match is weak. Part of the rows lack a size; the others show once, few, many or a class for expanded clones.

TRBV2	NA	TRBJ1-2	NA	CASRGSWGYTF	TGTGCCAGCAGAGGATCTTGGGGCTACACCTTC
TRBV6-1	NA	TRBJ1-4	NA	CASSGGTALTNEKLFF	TGTGCCAGCAGTGGAGGGACGGCCCTAACTAATGAAAAACTGTTTTTT
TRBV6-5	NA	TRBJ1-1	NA	CASSRGGTEAFF	TGTGCCAGCAGCCGGGGGGGCACTGAAGCTTTCTTT
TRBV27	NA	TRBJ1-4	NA	CASSQLGGNEKLFF	TGTGCCAGCAGTCAACTGGGGGGGAATGAAAAACTGTTTTTT
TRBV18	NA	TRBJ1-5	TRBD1	CASSPPKTGGKQPQHF	TGTGCCAGCTCACCACCGAAGACAGGGGGAAAACAGCCCCAGCATTTT
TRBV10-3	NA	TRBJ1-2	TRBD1	CAISTGTENGYTF	TGTGCCATCAGTACCGGGACAGAGAATGGCTACACCTTC
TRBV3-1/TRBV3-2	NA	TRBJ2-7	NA	CASSPMGTYRSYEQYF	TGTGCCAGCAGCCCTATGGGGACTTACCGCTCCTACGAGCAGTACTTC
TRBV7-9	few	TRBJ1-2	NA	CASSSNHGDYGYTF	TGTGCCAGCAGCTCCAACCATGGGGACTATGGCTACACCTTC
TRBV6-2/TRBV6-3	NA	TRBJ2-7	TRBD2	CASSSGEAGGPEQYF	TGTGCCAGCAGTTCTGGGGAAGCGGGAGGCCCCGAGCAGTACTTC
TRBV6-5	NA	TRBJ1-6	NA	CASSWGNSPLHF	TGTGCCAGCAGTTGGGGTAATTCACCCCTCCACTTT
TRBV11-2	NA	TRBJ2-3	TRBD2	CASSGRLAGVSTDTQYF	TGTGCCAGCAGCGGGAGACTAGCGGGAGTCTCCACAGATACGCAGTATTTT
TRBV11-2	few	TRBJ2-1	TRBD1	CASSYAGQGNEQFF	TGTGCCAGCAGCTACGCGGGACAGGGGAATGAGCAGTTCTTC
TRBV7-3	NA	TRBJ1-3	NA	CASSSGALGGNTIYF	TGTGCCAGCAGCTCTGGGGCATTAGGGGGAAACACCATATATTTT
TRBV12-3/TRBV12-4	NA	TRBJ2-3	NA	CASSLRDTQYF	TGTGCCAGCAGTTTACGGGATACGCAGTATTTT
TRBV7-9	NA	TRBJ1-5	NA	CASSHSRGPEPQHF	TGTGCCAGCAGCCACTCCAGGGGCCCCGAGCCCCAGCATTTT
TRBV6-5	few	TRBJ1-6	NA	CASSSVMGKYNSPLHF	TGTGCCAGCAGTTCGGTGATGGGGAAATATAATTCACCCCTCCACTTT
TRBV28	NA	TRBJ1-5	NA	CASSAGGGLNQPQHF	TGTGCCAGCAGCGCCGGGGGGGGGCTCAATCAGCCCCAGCATTTT
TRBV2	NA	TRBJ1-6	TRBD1	CASSELGQGNSPLHF	TGTGCCAGCAGTGAGTTGGGACAGGGGAATTCACCCCTCCACTTT
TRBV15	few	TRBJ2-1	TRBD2	CATSRGAGLALGHEQFF	TGTGCCACCAGCCGAGGCGCGGGACTAGCGCTAGGGCATGAGCAGTTCTTC
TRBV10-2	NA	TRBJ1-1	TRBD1	CASTPTGGSEAFF	TGCGCCAGCACCCCGACAGGGGGCTCTGAAGCTTTCTTT
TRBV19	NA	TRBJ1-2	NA	CASTTFYSPRVGYTF	TGTGCCAGTACCACGTTTTATTCGCCTAGGGTTGGCTACACCTTC
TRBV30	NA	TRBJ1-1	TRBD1	CAWSRDRAGGAFF	TGTGCCTGGAGTCGGGACAGGGCGGGAGGAGCTTTCTTT
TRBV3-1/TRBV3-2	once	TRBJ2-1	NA	CASSQDTGTYNEQFF	TGTGCCAGCAGCCAAGATACCGGGACCTACAATGAGCAGTTCTTC
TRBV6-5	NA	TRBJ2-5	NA	CASGSRRGSQETQYF	TGTGCCAGCGGGTCGAGGCGCGGATCCCAAGAGACCCAGTACTTC
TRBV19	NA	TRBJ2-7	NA	CATRGGGEQYF	TGTGCCACCAGAGGGGGGGGAGAGCAGTACTTC
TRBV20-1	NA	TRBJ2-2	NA	CSARYTGELFF	TGCAGTGCTAGGTACACCGGGGAGCTGTTTTTT
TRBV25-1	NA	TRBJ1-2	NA	CASSESGDATNYGYTF	TGTGCCAGCAGTGAATCCGGGGACGCCACTAACTATGGCTACACCTTC
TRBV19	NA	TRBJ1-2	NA	CASSISANEEGYTF	TGTGCCAGTAGTATTAGCGCAAACGAGGAAGGCTACACCTTC
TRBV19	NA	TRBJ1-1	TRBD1	CASSRLGETGRTEAFF	TGTGCCAGTAGTAGGTTAGGAGAGACAGGGAGGACTGAAGCTTTCTTT
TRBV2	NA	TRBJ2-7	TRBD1	CASSSGQTYEQYF	TGTGCCAGCAGTTCGGGACAGACTTACGAGCAGTACTTC
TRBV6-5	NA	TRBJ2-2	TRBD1	CASSYRQGAFGELFF	TGTGCCAGCAGTTACCGACAGGGGGCATTCGGGGAGCTGTTTTTT
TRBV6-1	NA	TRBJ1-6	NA	CASSEANAAAALFSPLHF	TGTGCCAGCAGTGAAGCCAATGCGGCAGCGGCTTTGTTTTCACCCCTCCACTTT
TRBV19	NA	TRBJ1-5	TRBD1	CASEDRAGQPQHF	TGTGCCAGTGAGGACAGGGCCGGGCAGCCCCAGCATTTT
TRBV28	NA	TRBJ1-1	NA	CASLPGQALIEAFF	TGTGCCAGCCTACCCGGGCAGGCCCTTATTGAAGCTTTCTTT
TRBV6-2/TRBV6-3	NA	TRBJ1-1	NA	CASSYLQFNTEAFF	TGTGCCAGCAGTTATCTACAGTTCAACACTGAAGCTTTCTTT
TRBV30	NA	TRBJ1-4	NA	CAWSRTLVEKLFF	TGTGCCTGGAGTAGGACCTTAGTTGAAAAACTGTTTTTT
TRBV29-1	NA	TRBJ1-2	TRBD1	CSVGGNRGGYTF	TGCAGCGTTGGGGGGAACAGGGGCGGCTACACCTTC
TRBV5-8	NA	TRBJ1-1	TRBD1	CASSLGTGKDF	TGTGCCAGCAGCTTGGGGACAGGGAAAGATTTT
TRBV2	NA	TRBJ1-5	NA	CASTQEGGGSNQPQHF	TGTGCCAGCACCCAGGAAGGAGGGGGAAGCAATCAGCCCCAGCATTTT
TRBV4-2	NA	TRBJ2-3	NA	CASSQEMGRPLATQYF	TGTGCCAGCAGCCAAGAAATGGGGCGGCCTCTGGCTACGCAGTATTTT
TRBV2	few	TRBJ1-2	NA	CASSPGPNYGYTF	TGTGCCAGCTCACCAGGGCCTAACTATGGCTACACCTTC
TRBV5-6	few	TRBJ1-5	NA	CASSFANNQPQHF	TGTGCCAGCAGCTTTGCTAACAATCAGCCCCAGCATTTT
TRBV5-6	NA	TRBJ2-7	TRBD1	CASSKTGGYEQYF	TGTGCCAGCAGCAAGACAGGGGGGTACGAGCAGTACTTC
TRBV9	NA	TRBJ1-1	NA	CASSAALGANTEAFF	TGTGCCAGCAGCGCCGCCCTGGGGGCGAACACTGAAGCTTTCTTT
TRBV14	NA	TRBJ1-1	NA	CASSQVTGGTEAFF	TGTGCCAGCAGCCAAGTTACGGGGGGGACTGAAGCTTTCTTT
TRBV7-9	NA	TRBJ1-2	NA	CASSFDYGYTF	TGTGCCAGCAGCTTCGACTATGGCTACACCTTC
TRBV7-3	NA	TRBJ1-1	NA	CASSPQTVLSNTEAFF	TGTGCCAGCAGCCCACAGACAGTTCTTTCTAACACTGAAGCTTTCTTT
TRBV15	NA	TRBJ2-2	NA	CATSRIGAGGELFF	TGTGCCACCAGCAGAATCGGGGCTGGCGGGGAGCTGTTTTTT
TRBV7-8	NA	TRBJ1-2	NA	CASSLDLGPTNYGYTF	TGTGCCAGCAGCTTAGATCTGGGGCCGACAAACTATGGCTACACCTTC
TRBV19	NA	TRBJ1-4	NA	CASSPNSGATNEKLFF	TGTGCCAGTAGTCCAAACTCGGGGGCAACTAATGAAAAACTGTTTTTT
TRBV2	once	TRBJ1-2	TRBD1	CASSTRTGENFYGYTF	TGTGCCAGCAGTACCCGGACAGGGGAGAATTTTTATGGCTACACCTTC
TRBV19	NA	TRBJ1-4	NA	CASSEASGFEKLFF	TGTGCCAGTAGCGAGGCGTCTGGGTTTGAAAAACTGTTTTTT
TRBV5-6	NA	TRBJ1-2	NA	CASQVAANYGYTF	TGTGCCAGCCAAGTTGCCGCTAACTATGGCTACACCTTC
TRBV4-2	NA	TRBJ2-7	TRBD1	CASSKDRVPSYEQYF	TGTGCCAGCAGCAAAGACAGGGTCCCCTCCTACGAGCAGTACTTC
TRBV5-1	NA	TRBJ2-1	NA	CASSSLTGTTEQFF	TGCGCCAGCAGCTCGTTGACAGGAACCACCGAGCAGTTCTTC